The 9 T cell receptor beta chains below were found in one sample sequenced in a study of blood T cell repertoires in COVID-19. Clones were sequenced by immunoSEQ multiplex PCR, and TCRdb holds only the in-frame ones, with some missing. The repertoire holds 35,000 to 45,000 clones, roughly 84% seen once, with about 12% in the top ten. The sample was peripheral blood. All receptors derive from a woman aged 70-85 years in a cohort sampled during active COVID-19.

The V gene is TRBV4-2, the J gene TRBJ1-5; 8 nucleotides agree with TRBD1. The CDR3 is 16 residues long. V lost 1 base to trimming and J lost 4 bases; unmatched junction nucleotides: 6. Germline V gene sequence: CDR1 LGHNA, CDR2 YNFKEQ. CDR3 loop: CASSQAGQGDNQPQHF. The CDR3, as DNA: TGTGCCAGCAGCCAAGCAGGACAGGGTGATAATCAGCCCCAGCATTTT.

This chain uses TRBV19 with TRBJ2-2; 11 bases fit TRBD2. V trimming: 5 bases; J trimming: 4 bases; junction bases outside the gene matches: 6. Germline assignment: CDR1 LNHDA and CDR2 SQIVND (reference sequence). The CDR3 has 16 amino acids. The CDR3, as DNA: TGTGCCAGTAGTGTTAGCGGGAGGGCGGTCACCGGGGAGCTGTTTTTT. Amino acids: CASSVSGRAVTGELFF.

This clone was seen at least ten times. The genes are TRBV21-1 and TRBJ2-7; the table gives TRBD1 as D, unverified against the DNA. TRBV21-1 is labeled a pseudogene. The CDR3 totals 18 residues. CDR3 sequence: CASSKLGWTGEINYEQYF. CDR3 nucleotide sequence: TGTGCCAGCAGCAAATTGGGTTGGACAGGGGAAATAAACTACGAGCAGTACTTC.

This chain connects TRBV2 to TRBJ1-5; 8 nucleotides match TRBD1. This CDR3 comprises 12 residues. J lost 6 bases, V lost 8 bases, and 3 bases had no gene match. Germline lookup yields CDR1 SNHLY and CDR2 FYNNEI. CDR3 protein: CASGDRGQPQHF. The DNA of the CDR3 is TGTGCCAGCGGAGACAGGGGTCAGCCCCAGCATTTT.

The DNA for the CDR3 is TGTGCCAGCAGCTTTAGTAGCGTGAACACCGGGGAGCTGTTTTTT. Translating it yields CASSFSSVNTGELFF. The chain uses TRBV7-9 and TRBJ2-2; possibly TRBD2 for D (5 bases). Trimming removed 3 bases at V and 1 base at J, with 9 bases between. The CDR3 length is 15 residues. Germline-derived CDR1 and CDR2 are SEHNR and FQNEAQ (reference sequence).

V gene TRBV27 combines with J gene TRBJ2-3; 7 nucleotides agree with TRBD2. V lost 3 bases and J lost 2; bases outside the gene matches: 5. The CDR3 loop spans 15 amino acids. Germline values: CDR1 MNHEY, CDR2 SMNVEV (reference sequence). CDR3 sequence: CASSFGAGYTDTQYF. For the CDR3, the DNA is TGTGCCAGCAGTTTCGGAGCGGGATACACAGATACGCAGTATTTT.

The J gene is TRBJ2-1, the V gene TRBV27, with D tentatively TRBD2 (6 bases). This CDR3 has 15 residues. Germline loops: CDR1 MNHEY, CDR2 SMNVEV (reference sequence). Deletions cut 2 bases from V and 10 bases from J, with 18 bases between. The CDR3 region is CASSLMPDTAGEQFF. The CDR3 coding sequence is TGTGCCAGCAGTTTAATGCCGGACACGGCGGGGGAGCAGTTCTTC.

This sequence joins TRBV29-1 and TRBJ2-7, with D hard to call. Germline V gives CDR1 SQVTM, CDR2 ANQGSEA. The CDR3 runs to 14 residues. The V end lost 2 bases, the J end lost 3 bases, and 14 bases lay between the germline ends. The CDR3 reads CSVEKTFPNYEQYF. The CDR3 DNA reads TGCAGCGTTGAAAAAACTTTCCCAAACTACGAGCAGTACTTC.

As regards this clone: Sequence at one end of the junction differs from germline and may be a read error. The chain uses TRBV28 and TRBJ2-7; TRBD1 matches 9 bases. Germline values: CDR1 MDHEN, CDR2 SYDVKM. The CDR3 totals 14 residues. This chain's CDR3 is CASRSTGGGYDQYF. CDR3 DNA: TGTGCCAGCAGATCGACAGGGGGGGGCTACGACCAGTACTTC.